Listed below are T cell receptor beta chains from one sample, sequenced in a study of cytomegalovirus exposure and HLA in healthy donors. TCRdb's table, derived via immunoSEQ multiplex PCR, lists solely in-frame clones and lacks some. The sample lists about 120,000 clones, about two thirds seen once, with roughly 8.2% in the top ten. Material: PBMCs. These TCRs come from a woman aged 40 to 55 in good health and CMV-seropositive. The CDR3 runs from the conserved cysteine through the conserved F or W. The order of the fields is J gene, clone size, D gene, CDR3 length, V gene, CDR3 DNA, CDR3 protein. D genes are given only for firm matches. Part of the rows lack a size; the others show once, few, many or a class for expanded clones.

j_gene: TRBJ2-2; abundance: -; d_gene: TRBD1; len: 15; v_gene: TRBV5-1; CDR3nt: TGCGCCAGCAGCCGACACGGACAGGGCTCCGGGGAGCTGTTTTTT; CDR3aa: CASSRHGQGSGELFF
j_gene: TRBJ1-2; abundance: -; d_gene: TRBD1; len: 13; v_gene: TRBV12-5; CDR3nt: TGTGCTAACGCCGGGACAGGGGGCATTGGCTACACCTTC; CDR3aa: CANAGTGGIGYTF
j_gene: TRBJ2-3; abundance: -; d_gene: -; len: 14; v_gene: TRBV7-3; CDR3nt: TGTGCCAGCAGCTTAACCCAGAAGTCAGATACGCAGTATTTT; CDR3aa: CASSLTQKSDTQYF
j_gene: TRBJ1-2; abundance: -; d_gene: TRBD1; len: 13; v_gene: TRBV5-4; CDR3nt: TGTGCCAGCAGCCCGGACAGGGGGCTTGGCTACACCTTC; CDR3aa: CASSPDRGLGYTF
j_gene: TRBJ1-6; abundance: -; d_gene: -; len: 15; v_gene: TRBV15; CDR3nt: TGTGCCACCAGCAGAGAACGCCTCCCGGGATCACCCCTCCACTTT; CDR3aa: CATSRERLPGSPLHF
j_gene: TRBJ2-1; abundance: -; d_gene: -; len: 16; v_gene: TRBV11-2; CDR3nt: TGTGCCAGCAGCTTAGCAGGTCAGGGGCCCTACAATGAGCAGTTCTTC; CDR3aa: CASSLAGQGPYNEQFF
j_gene: TRBJ1-2; abundance: few; d_gene: -; len: 17; v_gene: TRBV5-4; CDR3nt: TGTGCCAGCAGCTTGGCTGTAGGGGGTCCCCCTAACTATGGCTACACCTTC; CDR3aa: CASSLAVGGPPNYGYTF
j_gene: TRBJ2-7; abundance: -; d_gene: -; len: 17; v_gene: TRBV7-2; CDR3nt: TGTGCCAGCAGCTTAGGAACAGGGAGCGGCCTTCCTCTACGGCAGTACTTC; CDR3aa: CASSLGTGSGLPLRQYF
j_gene: TRBJ1-6; abundance: -; d_gene: -; len: 18; v_gene: TRBV21-1; CDR3nt: TGTGCCAGCAGCAAAGGGGAACAGGGGTCCGTTTATAATTCACCCCTCCACTTT; CDR3aa: CASSKGEQGSVYNSPLHF
j_gene: TRBJ1-2; abundance: -; d_gene: -; len: 15; v_gene: TRBV4-1; CDR3nt: TGCGCCAGCAGCCAGCACACAGGGTTCGACTATGGCTACACCTTC; CDR3aa: CASSQHTGFDYGYTF
j_gene: TRBJ2-1; abundance: -; d_gene: TRBD1; len: 16; v_gene: TRBV5-1; CDR3nt: TGCGCCAGCAGGTCCACCGGGACAGGGAGCACGAATGAGCAGTTCTTC; CDR3aa: CASRSTGTGSTNEQFF
j_gene: TRBJ2-5; abundance: once; d_gene: -; len: 15; v_gene: TRBV5-4; CDR3nt: TGTGCCAGCAGATCCGGGATCCTGGGGCAAGAGACCCAGTACTTC; CDR3aa: CASRSGILGQETQYF
j_gene: TRBJ2-3; abundance: -; d_gene: -; len: 13; v_gene: TRBV7-2; CDR3nt: TGTGCCAGCAGCCCCGGGAGCACAGATACGCAGTATTTT; CDR3aa: CASSPGSTDTQYF
j_gene: TRBJ2-2; abundance: -; d_gene: TRBD1; len: 13; v_gene: TRBV6-5; CDR3nt: TGTGCCAGCACCCAGGACAGGGCCGGGGAGCTGTTTTTT; CDR3aa: CASTQDRAGELFF
j_gene: TRBJ1-2; abundance: -; d_gene: -; len: 13; v_gene: TRBV5-6; CDR3nt: TGTGCCAGCAGCCCGAGATTATCCTGGGGCTACACCTTC; CDR3aa: CASSPRLSWGYTF
j_gene: TRBJ2-5; abundance: -; d_gene: -; len: 13; v_gene: TRBV7-6; CDR3nt: TGTGCCAGCAGTGTCCGACAGCAAGAGACCCAGTACTTC; CDR3aa: CASSVRQQETQYF
j_gene: TRBJ2-1; abundance: -; d_gene: TRBD2; len: 15; v_gene: TRBV7-3; CDR3nt: TGTGCCAGCAGCCCAAGCGGGGGGTACAACAATGAGCAGTTCTTC; CDR3aa: CASSPSGGYNNEQFF
j_gene: TRBJ2-7; abundance: -; d_gene: TRBD1; len: 14; v_gene: TRBV7-8; CDR3nt: TGTGCCAGCAGCTTGGGGGGGACAGGGTACGAGCAGTACTTC; CDR3aa: CASSLGGTGYEQYF
j_gene: TRBJ2-3; abundance: -; d_gene: -; len: 14; v_gene: TRBV9; CDR3nt: TGTGCCAGCAGCCCAAGAACAGGGACAGATACGCAGTATTTT; CDR3aa: CASSPRTGTDTQYF
j_gene: TRBJ2-7; abundance: -; d_gene: TRBD2; len: 15; v_gene: TRBV4-3; CDR3nt: TGCGCCAGCAGCCAAGGAACTAGCGGGATCTACGAGCAGTACTTC; CDR3aa: CASSQGTSGIYEQYF
j_gene: TRBJ1-2; abundance: -; d_gene: -; len: 14; v_gene: TRBV9; CDR3nt: TGTGCCAGCAGCGTAGCTACTGGTTCCTATGGCTACACCTTC; CDR3aa: CASSVATGSYGYTF
j_gene: TRBJ2-2; abundance: -; d_gene: TRBD1; len: 15; v_gene: TRBV9; CDR3nt: TGTGCCAGCAGCGTAAGGACAGGGGGCACCGGGGAGCTGTTTTTT; CDR3aa: CASSVRTGGTGELFF
j_gene: TRBJ2-5; abundance: -; d_gene: TRBD1; len: 16; v_gene: TRBV7-2; CDR3nt: TGTGCCAGCAGCCACTATGGACAGGGGGCTGTGGAGACCCAGTACTTC; CDR3aa: CASSHYGQGAVETQYF
j_gene: TRBJ1-6; abundance: -; d_gene: -; len: 14; v_gene: TRBV6-1; CDR3nt: TGTGCCAGCAGTGCCTCACAGGGCTATTCACCCCTCCACTTT; CDR3aa: CASSASQGYSPLHF
j_gene: TRBJ1-3; abundance: -; d_gene: -; len: 19; v_gene: TRBV4-2; CDR3nt: TGTGCCAGCAGCCAGGCGGGAAGGGCGCCCTACTACTCTGGAAACACCATATATTTT; CDR3aa: CASSQAGRAPYYSGNTIYF
j_gene: TRBJ2-3; abundance: -; d_gene: -; len: 15; v_gene: TRBV7-8; CDR3nt: TGTGCCAGCAGCCCACCCAGGGGCGAGCCAGATACGCAGTATTTT; CDR3aa: CASSPPRGEPDTQYF
j_gene: TRBJ2-5; abundance: -; d_gene: -; len: 15; v_gene: TRBV10-3; CDR3nt: TGTGCCATCAGTGAGTCCCCGGACAGAATAAAGACCCAGTACTTC; CDR3aa: CAISESPDRIKTQYF
j_gene: TRBJ1-1; abundance: -; d_gene: -; len: 16; v_gene: TRBV7-9; CDR3nt: TGTGCCAGCAGCTTAGAAGTGGGGGCGGGAGTCGCTGAAGCTTTCTTT; CDR3aa: CASSLEVGAGVAEAFF
j_gene: TRBJ1-2; abundance: -; d_gene: TRBD1; len: 13; v_gene: TRBV5-6; CDR3nt: TGTGCCAGCAGCTTCACAGGGGGCTATGGCTACACCTTC; CDR3aa: CASSFTGGYGYTF
j_gene: TRBJ2-2; abundance: -; d_gene: TRBD1; len: 14; v_gene: TRBV5-1; CDR3nt: TGCGCCAGCAGCCCGGGACAGGGGTCCGGGGAGCTGTTTTTT; CDR3aa: CASSPGQGSGELFF
j_gene: TRBJ1-5; abundance: -; d_gene: TRBD1; len: 15; v_gene: TRBV2; CDR3nt: TGTGCCAGCAGTGCAGGGGGATATAGCAATCAGCCCCAGCATTTT; CDR3aa: CASSAGGYSNQPQHF
j_gene: TRBJ1-2; abundance: -; d_gene: TRBD1; len: 13; v_gene: TRBV7-9; CDR3nt: TGTGCCAGCAGCTCGACAGGGGAATATGGCTACACCTTC; CDR3aa: CASSSTGEYGYTF
j_gene: TRBJ2-7; abundance: -; d_gene: -; len: 13; v_gene: TRBV10-3; CDR3nt: TGTGCCATCAGTTCGTCGACAGAAGGCGAGCAGTACTTC; CDR3aa: CAISSSTEGEQYF
j_gene: TRBJ2-7; abundance: -; d_gene: -; len: 14; v_gene: TRBV11-2; CDR3nt: TGTGCCAGCAGCTTAGGAGGGTTCGGGTACGAGCAGTACTTC; CDR3aa: CASSLGGFGYEQYF
j_gene: TRBJ2-7; abundance: -; d_gene: -; len: 14; v_gene: TRBV7-2; CDR3nt: TGTGCCAGCAGCTTCGTCAGGGGATCCTACGAGCAGTACTTC; CDR3aa: CASSFVRGSYEQYF
j_gene: TRBJ2-3; abundance: once; d_gene: TRBD1; len: 16; v_gene: TRBV28; CDR3nt: TGTGCCAGCAGTTCTCTACCGACAGGGGGCGAGGATACGCAGTATTTT; CDR3aa: CASSSLPTGGEDTQYF
j_gene: TRBJ1-2; abundance: -; d_gene: TRBD1; len: 15; v_gene: TRBV5-1; CDR3nt: TGCGCCAGCAGCTCAGACAGGGGCCCCAACGGGGGCTACACCTTC; CDR3aa: CASSSDRGPNGGYTF
j_gene: TRBJ1-1; abundance: few; d_gene: TRBD1; len: 11; v_gene: TRBV20-1; CDR3nt: TGCAGTGCTAGCCGGGACAGAGAAGCTTTCTTT; CDR3aa: CSASRDREAFF
j_gene: TRBJ1-1; abundance: once; d_gene: -; len: 15; v_gene: TRBV7-6; CDR3nt: TGTGCCAGCAGCTTAGAAATTGGGGGGATCACTGAAGCTTTCTTT; CDR3aa: CASSLEIGGITEAFF
j_gene: TRBJ1-1; abundance: few; d_gene: -; len: 13; v_gene: TRBV6-6; CDR3nt: TGTGCCAGCAGTTACTCGTGGGCAGATGAAGCTTTCTTT; CDR3aa: CASSYSWADEAFF
j_gene: TRBJ2-1; abundance: -; d_gene: -; len: 15; v_gene: TRBV7-9; CDR3nt: TGTGCCAGCAGCTTAAACAGGGCGGGCTCCTATGAGCAGTTCTTC; CDR3aa: CASSLNRAGSYEQFF
j_gene: TRBJ2-1; abundance: -; d_gene: -; len: 16; v_gene: TRBV14; CDR3nt: TGTGCCAGCAGCCCCGAACTCGGGGGCTCCTACAATGAGCAGTTCTTC; CDR3aa: CASSPELGGSYNEQFF
j_gene: TRBJ2-1; abundance: -; d_gene: -; len: 15; v_gene: TRBV5-6; CDR3nt: TGTGCCAGCAGCCCTGTACAGGGGAGGACGAGTGAGCAGTTCTTC; CDR3aa: CASSPVQGRTSEQFF
j_gene: TRBJ1-2; abundance: -; d_gene: TRBD1; len: 15; v_gene: TRBV6-4; CDR3nt: TGTGCCAGCAGCCCGAGGACAGGGGGGCACTATGGCTACACCTTC; CDR3aa: CASSPRTGGHYGYTF
j_gene: TRBJ2-6; abundance: -; d_gene: -; len: 16; v_gene: TRBV9; CDR3nt: TGTGCCAGCAGCCCCGCCTTAGCCTCAGGGGCCAACGTCCTGACTTTC; CDR3aa: CASSPALASGANVLTF
j_gene: TRBJ1-5; abundance: -; d_gene: TRBD1; len: 16; v_gene: TRBV7-2; CDR3nt: TGTGCCAGCAGCCGTGGGGGACAGGGACTTTATCAGCCCCAGCATTTT; CDR3aa: CASSRGGQGLYQPQHF
j_gene: TRBJ1-1; abundance: -; d_gene: TRBD1; len: 14; v_gene: TRBV6-6; CDR3nt: TGTGCCAGCAGTAGTCTAGGACAGGGGGCTCAAGCTTTCTTT; CDR3aa: CASSSLGQGAQAFF
j_gene: TRBJ2-7; abundance: -; d_gene: TRBD1; len: 13; v_gene: TRBV10-3; CDR3nt: TGTGCCATCATAGACAGGGGGCAGGACGAGCAGTACTTC; CDR3aa: CAIIDRGQDEQYF
j_gene: TRBJ1-2; abundance: few; d_gene: TRBD1; len: 14; v_gene: TRBV5-1; CDR3nt: TGCGCCAGCAGCTTGGGCAGGGGGTTCGGTGGCTACACCTTC; CDR3aa: CASSLGRGFGGYTF
j_gene: TRBJ2-2; abundance: -; d_gene: -; len: 15; v_gene: TRBV7-9; CDR3nt: TGTGCCAGCAGCTTAGTCTCCTCGAACACCGGGGAGCTGTTTTTT; CDR3aa: CASSLVSSNTGELFF
j_gene: TRBJ2-7; abundance: once; d_gene: TRBD1; len: 15; v_gene: TRBV4-3; CDR3nt: TGCGCCAGCAGCCAAGGGGCCAGGGGGCCCCACGAGCAGTACTTC; CDR3aa: CASSQGARGPHEQYF
j_gene: TRBJ2-1; abundance: -; d_gene: TRBD1; len: 15; v_gene: TRBV5-4; CDR3nt: TGTGCCAGCAGCTCGGGACAGGGGGGCTACAATGAGCAGTTCTTC; CDR3aa: CASSSGQGGYNEQFF
j_gene: TRBJ2-2; abundance: -; d_gene: -; len: 13; v_gene: TRBV5-1; CDR3nt: TGCGCCAGCACCACTGGGAACACCGGGGAGCTGTTTTTT; CDR3aa: CASTTGNTGELFF
j_gene: TRBJ1-1; abundance: -; d_gene: -; len: 14; v_gene: TRBV5-1; CDR3nt: TGCGCCAGCAGCTTGCAGGGGATGAACACTGAAGCTTTCTTT; CDR3aa: CASSLQGMNTEAFF
j_gene: TRBJ1-2; abundance: once; d_gene: -; len: 12; v_gene: TRBV21-1; CDR3nt: TGTGCCAGCAGCGGCGGGGTGGGTGGCTACACCTTC; CDR3aa: CASSGGVGGYTF
j_gene: TRBJ2-7; abundance: -; d_gene: -; len: 16; v_gene: TRBV5-1; CDR3nt: TGCGCCAGCAGCTTCCAAGGTGGGGGCGAGAGTACCGAGCAGTACTTC; CDR3aa: CASSFQGGGESTEQYF
j_gene: TRBJ2-2; abundance: -; d_gene: TRBD1; len: 16; v_gene: TRBV5-4; CDR3nt: TGTGCCAGCAGCGCCCGGACAGGGGCTCAATGGGGGGAGCTGTTTTTT; CDR3aa: CASSARTGAQWGELFF
j_gene: TRBJ2-3; abundance: -; d_gene: TRBD2; len: 17; v_gene: TRBV10-3; CDR3nt: TGTGCCATCAGTGAGATGGTAGCGGGGGGGGACACAGATACGCAGTATTTT; CDR3aa: CAISEMVAGGDTDTQYF
j_gene: TRBJ2-7; abundance: -; d_gene: -; len: 13; v_gene: TRBV10-3; CDR3nt: TGTGCCATCAGTGGAGGTACGAACTACGAGCAGTACTTC; CDR3aa: CAISGGTNYEQYF
j_gene: TRBJ2-1; abundance: -; d_gene: TRBD2; len: 15; v_gene: TRBV10-3; CDR3nt: TGTGCCATCAGTGGGACTAGTTCACAATTCGATGAGCAGTTCTTC; CDR3aa: CAISGTSSQFDEQFF